These 9 T cell receptor beta chains were sequenced from one sample in a study of technical replicates of blood from a handful of donors. Here immunoSEQ multiplex PCR was the method, and the copy in TCRdb shows in-frame clones only, minus some. The table shows approximately 81,000 clones, with 96% occurring only once. Sequencing was performed on T cells isolated from PBMCs. Source of these receptors: a human donor in good health.

V gene TRBV16 combines with J gene TRBJ1-1; weak D call: TRBD1 (6 bases). CDR1 and CDR2 (germline): KGHSY, FQNENV. The CDR3 runs to 15 residues. Trimming pared 0 bases from V and 5 bases from J, leaving 13 bases between. The CDR3 sequence is CASSQSRDIGTEAFF. The CDR3 DNA follows: TGTGCCAGCAGCCAATCGAGGGACATCGGAACTGAAGCTTTCTTT. Full variable domain (remainder filled in from reference TRBV16 and TRBJ1-1): GEEVAQTPKHLVRGEGQKAKLYCAPIKGHSYVFWYQQVLKNEFKFLISFQNENVFDETGMPKERFSAKCLPNSPCSLEIQATKLEDSAVYFCASSQSRDIGTEAFFGQGTRLTVV.

The chain joins TRBV10-2 to TRBJ2-7, with TRBD2 matching 7 bases. Germline assignment: CDR1 WSHSY and CDR2 SAAADI. The ends lost 3 bases at V and 5 bases at J; junction bases unmatched: 10. This CDR3 has 15 residues. Here the CDR3 DNA reads TGCGCCAGCAGTGATTTTGGAGCGGGAATCGACGAGCAGTACTTC. Its translation is CASSDFGAGIDEQYF.

This clone was observed once. J is TRBJ2-3 and V is TRBV6-1, with 9 bases matching TRBD2. This CDR3 has 16 amino acids. The germline V gene has CDR1 MNHNS and CDR2 SASEGT. The trim removed 3 bases at V and 9 bases at J, leaving 13 bases unmatched. The CDR3 DNA reads as TGTGCCAGCAGTGACGTAGCGGGGGCCACAGAGGGGACGCAGTATTTT. Translating it yields CASSDVAGATEGTQYF.

The chain couples TRBV9 to TRBJ1-1; perhaps TRBD1 as D (5 bases). The germline CDR1 and CDR2 sequences are SGDLS and YYNGEE. The CDR3 runs 12 residues. Trimming removed 4 bases from V and 10 bases from J, with 14 bases in between. CDR3 region: CASSNQGSRAFF. The CDR3 coding sequence is TGTGCCAGCAGCAATCAGGGAAGTAGAGCTTTCTTT.

The chain joins TRBV12-5 to TRBJ1-3; D not resolved. CDR1 and CDR2 from the germline V gene are LGHNT and FRNRAP. This CDR3 comprises 16 residues. Deletions cut 4 bases from V and 2 bases from J, with 15 bases between. CDR3 region: CASGSPGPHTGNTIYF. DNA for the CDR3: TGTGCTAGTGGTTCTCCTGGCCCGCACACTGGAAACACCATATATTTT.

The DNA of the CDR3 is TGTGCCAGCAGTTTGTCCCAATTCAACACTGAAGCTTTCTTT. It translates to CASSLSQFNTEAFF. This sequence joins TRBV27 and TRBJ1-1, with D uncertain. This CDR3 spans 14 amino acids. The V and J ends lost 3 bases and 2 bases respectively, with 10 bases between them. CDR1 is MNHEY, CDR2 SMNVEV, per germline (reference sequence).

The chain is built from TRBV27 and TRBJ2-7; the D gene is possibly TRBD2 (6 bases). Looked up from germline, CDR1 is MNHEY and CDR2 is SMNVEV (reference sequence). The CDR3 has 13 amino acids. V was cut by 5 bases and J by 5 bases, with 13 bases left in between. The CDR3 is CASSTIREHEQYF. The CDR3, as DNA: TGTGCCAGCAGTACTATCCGGGAGCACGAGCAGTACTTC.

The V and J genes are TRBV19 and TRBJ2-1, with 13 bases that match TRBD2. The germline V gene encodes CDR1 LNHDA and CDR2 SQIVND (reference sequence). The CDR3 totals 15 residues. Losses at the gene ends were 5 bases for V and 8 bases for J; bases not matched to a gene: 6. For the CDR3, the DNA is TGTGCCAGTAGTCTCGGACTAGCGGGAGTTGATGAGCAGTTCTTC. This translates into CASSLGLAGVDEQFF.

The V gene is TRBV25-1, the J gene TRBJ2-5, with a possible D match to TRBD1 (5 bases). The germline CDR1 and CDR2 sequences are MGHDK and SYGVNS. The V gene lost 2 bases and the J gene lost 5 bases, with 12 bases spanning the gap. This CDR3 spans 14 amino acids. CDR3 nucleotides: TGTGCCAGCAGTGAAAACAGGATCCTCGAGACCCAGTACTTC. Amino acid sequence: CASSENRILETQYF.